These 30 T cell receptor beta chains originate from one sample sequenced in a study of vaccination effects on CD4 cells after COVID-19. ViraFEST assay sequencing came after antigen-specific CD4+ T cells were expanded with viral peptide pools. Cells that had been cultured for 9 to 10 days were the source of isolated CD4+ T cells. Testing of the vaccine recipients showed negative nucleocapsid antibodies and no prior SARS-CoV-2 infection. Sequenced by immunoSEQ multiplex PCR; TCRdb stores in-frame clones only, minus some. Of about 73,000 clones in the sample, approximately 75% were seen once. Antigen specificity for these receptors is unknown. This material consisted of CD4+ T cells from PBMCs cultured with HCoV-NL63 spike peptides, taken before COVID-19 vaccination. These receptors all stem from a human donor who received a COVID-19 vaccine.

This rearrangement joins TRBV10-3 to TRBJ1-4, with 9 bases fitting TRBD1. CDR1 and CDR2 (germline): ENHRY, SYGVKD. V gave up 5 bases and J gave up 8 bases; unmatched junction bases: 9. CDR3 length equals 15 residues. CDR3 nucleotides: TGTGCCATCAGTCCGGGACAGGGAGCGGGGGAAAAACTGTTTTTT. It yields the protein CAISPGQGAGEKLFF.

The V and J genes are TRBV5-1 and TRBJ2-3; 8 bases align to TRBD1. V trimming: 4 bases; J trimming: 6 bases; junction bases outside the gene matches: 13. This CDR3 spans 16 amino acids. Germline values: CDR1 SGHRS, CDR2 YFSETQ. CDR3 DNA sequence: TGCGCCAGCAGCCCGACTGGGACAGGTGTCCGGGATACGCAGTATTTT. Protein: CASSPTGTGVRDTQYF.

The chain has TRBV28 and TRBJ2-5, with 11 bases aligning to TRBD2. The V gene's germline CDR1 is MDHEN and CDR2 SYDVKM. The CDR3 loop spans 15 amino acids. Unmatched junction bases numbered 4, after V lost 3 bases and J lost 4 bases. CDR3 DNA: TGTGCCAGCAGTTTGTCACTAGCGGGGGCAGAGACCCAGTACTTC. Protein product: CASSLSLAGAETQYF.

This clone was seen a handful of times. V usage is TRBV19 and J usage is TRBJ2-1; D remains unclear. Trimming removed 5 bases at V and 12 bases at J, with 17 bases between. Germline CDR1 is LNHDA and CDR2 is SQIVND (reference sequence). CDR3 length: 13 amino acids. The CDR3 coding sequence is TGTGCCAGTAGTCATTTAGGGTATTCGGGGCAGTTCTTC. Translation: CASSHLGYSGQFF.

The gene calls are TRBV27 and TRBJ1-4; 8 nucleotides align to TRBD1. Germline CDR1 MNHEY, CDR2 SMNVEV (reference sequence). The ends lost 6 bases at V and 10 bases at J; junction bases unmatched: 10. There are 14 residues in the CDR3. The CDR3 bases are TGTGCCAGCAGACCATCGACAGGGGCTCGAAAACTGTTTTTT. Its protein product is CASRPSTGARKLFF.

The gene calls are TRBV15 and TRBJ1-2; D unclear. Per germline, CDR1 LNHNV and CDR2 YYDKDF (reference sequence). The V end was cut by 3 bases, the J end by 4 bases, with 9 bases between. There are 13 residues in the CDR3. The chain's CDR3 is CATSRDQIYGYTF. The CDR3 bases are TGTGCCACCAGCAGGGACCAGATCTATGGCTACACCTTC. Combining the CDR3 with reference TRBV15 and TRBJ1-2 gives the whole variable domain DAMVIQNPRYQVTQFGKPVTLSCSQTLNHNVMYWYQQKSSQAPKLLFHYYDKDFNNEADTPDNFQSRRPNTSFCFLDIRSPGLGDTAMYLCATSRDQIYGYTFGSGTRLTVV.

The gene calls are TRBV6-2 or TRBV6-3 and TRBJ2-1; D is unresolved. The CDR3 is 13 amino acids. Germline lookup yields CDR1 MNHEY and CDR2 SVGEGT. The V end lost 5 bases, the J end lost 4 bases, and 9 bases lay between the germline ends. In DNA form, the CDR3 reads TGTGCCAGCAGTGATGAACAATACAATGAGCAGTTCTTC. Translating gives CASSDEQYNEQFF.

The rearrangement uses TRBV7-9 and TRBJ2-5, with 7 bases matching TRBD1. The CDR3 extends over 13 amino acids. The germline V gene encodes CDR1 SEHNR and CDR2 FQNEAQ (reference sequence). Unmatched junction bases numbered 4, after V lost 4 bases and J lost 5 bases. The DNA for the CDR3 is TGTGCCAGCAGCTCCCAGACAGGGGAGACCCAGTACTTC. As protein: CASSSQTGETQYF.

The chain combines TRBV9 with TRBJ1-1, with a tentative D call TRBD1 (6 bases). Germline V gene lookup returns CDR1 SGDLS and CDR2 YYNGEE. This CDR3 spans 15 amino acids. V was shortened by 2 bases and J by 0 bases, with 11 bases between the two germline ends. This CDR3 is CASSVQGTMNTEAFF. The CDR3, as DNA: TGTGCCAGCAGCGTGCAGGGGACAATGAACACTGAAGCTTTCTTT.

The chain combines TRBV29-1 with TRBJ1-3; D perhaps matches TRBD1 (5 bases). From germline, CDR1 is SQVTM and CDR2 ANQGSEA. V shed 6 bases and J shed 0 bases, with 9 bases lying between them. The CDR3 has 13 amino acids. The CDR3 DNA is TGCAGCGTCTCGACAGACTCTGGAAACACCATATATTTT. It specifies CSVSTDSGNTIYF.

The V and J genes are TRBV30 and TRBJ1-3; no clear D. The CDR3 has 13 residues. The germline V gene has CDR1 GTSNPN and CDR2 SVGIG (reference sequence). Trimming cost V 4 bases and J 1 base, with 8 bases left between them. CDR3 loop: CAWTKNSGNTIYF. CDR3 nucleotide sequence: TGTGCCTGGACTAAGAATTCTGGAAACACCATATATTTT.

A single count supports this clone. The J gene is TRBJ2-5, the V gene TRBV6-2 or TRBV6-3, with TRBD1 matching 11 bases. The V segment lost 5 bases and the J segment 2 bases; nucleotides outside the gene matches: 4. This CDR3 region has 15 residues. Germline V gene data show CDR1 as MNHEY and CDR2 as SVGEGT. CDR3 sequence reads: CASSQRDRGQETQYF. In DNA, the CDR3 is TGTGCCAGCAGTCAGCGGGACAGGGGGCAAGAGACCCAGTACTTC.

V is TRBV2 and J is TRBJ1-5; TRBD1 matches 9 bases. The germline gives CDR1 SNHLY, CDR2 FYNNEI. J gave up 3 bases and V 3 bases, and 3 bases lay outside the gene matches. The length of the CDR3 is 15 residues. CDR3 sequence: CASSEGQGYNQPQHF. CDR3 sequence (DNA): TGTGCCAGCAGTGAGGGACAGGGTTACAATCAGCCCCAGCATTTT. Filled out from reference TRBV2 and TRBJ1-5, the complete variable domain reads EPEVTQTPSHQVTQMGQEVILRCVPISNHLYFYWYRQILGQKVEFLVSFYNNEISEKSEIFDDQFSVERPDGSNFTLKIRSTKLEDSAMYFCASSEGQGYNQPQHFGDGTRLSIL.

The rearrangement links TRBV9 to TRBJ2-5; TRBD2 aligns across 7 bases. V was pared by 3 bases and J by 4 bases, with 6 bases of the junction left unmatched. Germline assignment: CDR1 SGDLS and CDR2 YYNGEE. This CDR3 region has 14 residues. The CDR3 DNA sequence: TGTGCCAGCAGCGCGGGGGGTGCGGGAGAGACCCAGTACTTC. This gives the protein CASSAGGAGETQYF.

The chain is built from TRBV2 and TRBJ2-7, with unresolved D. Germline-derived CDR1 and CDR2 are SNHLY and FYNNEI. The CDR3 is 13 amino acids. The ends were cut back, 2 bases at V and 1 base at J, with 6 bases in the middle. CDR3: CASSESVSYEQYV. The CDR3 bases are TGTGCCAGCAGTGAATCGGTTTCCTACGAGCAGTACGTC.

The V call is TRBV2, the J call TRBJ1-3; the D gene is possibly TRBD1 (6 bases). Germline V gives CDR1 SNHLY, CDR2 FYNNEI. The V gene lost 7 bases and the J gene lost 0 bases, with 16 bases spanning the gap. The CDR3 contains 16 residues. CDR3 DNA sequence: TGTGCCAGCATAGCCGGGGGCCGCGGCTCTGGAAACACCATATATTTT. This translates into CASIAGGRGSGNTIYF. The full variable domain, in which reference TRBV2 and TRBJ1-3 provide the parts outside the CDR3, is EPEVTQTPSHQVTQMGQEVILRCVPISNHLYFYWYRQILGQKVEFLVSFYNNEISEKSEIFDDQFSVERPDGSNFTLKIRSTKLEDSAMYFCASIAGGRGSGNTIYFGEGSWLTVV.

The rearrangement joins TRBV6-5 to TRBJ1-5; D is unclear. There are 14 residues in the CDR3. Germline assignment: CDR1 MNHEY and CDR2 SVGAGI. DNA of the CDR3: TGTGCTTGTTTAAGGGAGGGCCTGGGCCAGCCCCAGCATTTT. As protein: CACLREGLGQPQHF.

The chain is built from TRBV19 and TRBJ2-2; the D is unclear. Between the trimmed V and J ends, which lost 5 bases and 0 bases, there was a span of 7 bases. Germline values: CDR1 LNHDA, CDR2 SQIVND (reference sequence). The CDR3 length is 14 residues. The CDR3 is CASSWKANTGELFF. CDR3 nucleotide sequence: TGTGCCAGTAGTTGGAAAGCGAACACCGGGGAGCTGTTTTTT.

The chain carries TRBV4-1 and TRBJ2-5; D gene unclear. The V gene lost 4 bases and the J gene lost 3 bases, with 12 bases spanning the gap. Germline V gives CDR1 MGHRA, CDR2 YSYEKL. The CDR3 is 14 amino acids. CDR3 in DNA: TGCGCCAGCAGCCTGACTTGGACCAAAGAGACCCAGTACTTC. Its translation is CASSLTWTKETQYF.

In this sample, this clone turned up a few times. This chain joins TRBV19 and TRBJ1-2, with TRBD1 as a possible D gene (5 bases). Germline CDR1 is LNHDA and CDR2 is SQIVND (reference sequence). Trimming left V 3 bases short and J 8 bases short, with 22 bases between. The CDR3 is 16 amino acids. The CDR3: CASSILPGLGWYGYTF. The CDR3 nucleotides are TGTGCCAGTAGTATTTTACCGGGACTGGGTTGGTACGGCTACACCTTC.

The genes are TRBV14 and TRBJ1-1; no reliable D call. Deletions cut 4 bases from V and 1 base from J, with 4 bases between. The CDR3 is 12 residues long. Germline lookup yields CDR1 SGHDN and CDR2 FVKESK. The CDR3 spells CASSPANTEAFF. CDR3 in DNA: TGTGCCAGCAGCCCGGCGAACACTGAAGCTTTCTTT.

CDR3 in amino acids: CSVPGTGGYGYTF. For the CDR3, the DNA is TGCAGCGTCCCCGGGACAGGGGGATATGGCTACACCTTC. V usage is TRBV29-1 and J usage is TRBJ1-2, with 11 bases aligning to TRBD1. The germline CDR1 and CDR2 sequences are SQVTM and ANQGSEA. Trimming cost V 6 bases and J 5 bases; bases outside gene matches: 5. The CDR3 contains 13 residues. Together with reference TRBV29-1 and TRBJ1-2, the CDR3 gives the full variable domain: SAVISQKPSRDICQRGTSLTIQCQVDSQVTMMFWYRQQPGQSLTLIATANQGSEATYESGFVIDKFPISRPNLTFSTLTVSNMSPEDSSIYLCSVPGTGGYGYTFGSGTRLTVV.

V is TRBV24-1 and J is TRBJ2-5, with 7 bases aligning to TRBD1. Trimming took 7 bases from V and 2 from J; bases not matched to a gene: 15. The germline gives CDR1 KGHDR, CDR2 SFDVKD. The CDR3 loop spans 17 amino acids. The CDR3 loop reads CATSEPLLPGQQETQYF. The DNA of the CDR3 is TGTGCCACCAGCGAACCCTTACTTCCGGGACAGCAAGAGACCCAGTACTTC.

The CDR3 DNA is TGTGCCAGCAGTTATTCCCATACGCAGTATTTT. Translating gives CASSYSHTQYF. This chain links TRBV6-5 with TRBJ2-3, with D unresolved. The CDR3 runs 11 residues. Trimming shortened V by 3 bases and J by 7 bases, and 5 bases separated the two germline ends. The germline CDR1 and CDR2 sequences are MNHEY and SVGAGI.

Remarks on this clone: Other DNA sequences of this sample code for an identical CDR3. This chain connects TRBV24-1 to TRBJ1-2; TRBD1 matches 9 bases. The CDR3 sequence is 14 residues long. The V gene end was trimmed by 4 bases and the J gene end by 4 bases; junction bases not matched to a gene: 3. Looked up from germline, CDR1 is KGHDR and CDR2 is SFDVKD. The DNA for the CDR3 is TGTGCCACCAGTGACCCGGACAGGGGCTATGGCTACACCTTC. It encodes CATSDPDRGYGYTF.

J is TRBJ1-1 and V is TRBV13; D gene ambiguous. Trimming removed 8 bases at V and 6 bases at J, with 13 bases between. CDR3 length: 12 amino acids. Germline assignment: CDR1 PRHDT and CDR2 FYEKMQ (reference sequence). The CDR3 is CASRPTGSEAFF. The CDR3 DNA sequence: TGTGCCAGCCGGCCTACTGGTTCTGAAGCTTTCTTT.

The V call is TRBV4-1, the J call TRBJ2-3; D tentatively reads TRBD1 or TRBD2 (5 bases each). V was pared by 1 base and J by 3 bases, with 8 bases between. This CDR3 is built from 14 residues. Germline V gene lookup returns CDR1 MGHRA and CDR2 YSYEKL. The CDR3 DNA reads TGCGCCAGCAGCCAAGCGGGGCGAACAGATACGCAGTATTTT. It yields the protein CASSQAGRTDTQYF.

The chain joins TRBV24-1 to TRBJ2-3; 7 bases line up with TRBD2. This CDR3 spans 15 amino acids. V lost 4 bases to trimming and J lost 4 bases; unmatched junction nucleotides: 7. Germline V gene lookup returns CDR1 KGHDR and CDR2 SFDVKD. In nucleotides, the CDR3 is TGTGCCACCAGTGAAATGAGCACTAGCGCAGATACGCAGTATTTT. Translated: CATSEMSTSADTQYF.

The table lists this clone with a count of one. The chain has TRBV2 and TRBJ1-5; TRBD1 matches 7 bases. This CDR3 spans 15 amino acids. V lost 5 bases to trimming and J lost 0 bases; unmatched junction nucleotides: 4. The germline gives CDR1 SNHLY, CDR2 FYNNEI. Here the CDR3 DNA reads TGTGCCAGCAGTCGACAGGGTTATAGCAATCAGCCCCAGCATTTT. Its protein product is CASSRQGYSNQPQHF.

This clone was counted only a few times. The rearrangement joins TRBV2 to TRBJ2-1; 8 nucleotides line up with TRBD2. V gave up 5 bases and J gave up 5 bases; unmatched junction bases: 5. This CDR3 comprises 14 residues. Germline CDR1 and CDR2: SNHLY and FYNNEI. The DNA of the CDR3 is TGTGCCAGCAGTTTCATAGCGGGGAACAATGAGCAGTTCTTC. It codes for CASSFIAGNNEQFF.